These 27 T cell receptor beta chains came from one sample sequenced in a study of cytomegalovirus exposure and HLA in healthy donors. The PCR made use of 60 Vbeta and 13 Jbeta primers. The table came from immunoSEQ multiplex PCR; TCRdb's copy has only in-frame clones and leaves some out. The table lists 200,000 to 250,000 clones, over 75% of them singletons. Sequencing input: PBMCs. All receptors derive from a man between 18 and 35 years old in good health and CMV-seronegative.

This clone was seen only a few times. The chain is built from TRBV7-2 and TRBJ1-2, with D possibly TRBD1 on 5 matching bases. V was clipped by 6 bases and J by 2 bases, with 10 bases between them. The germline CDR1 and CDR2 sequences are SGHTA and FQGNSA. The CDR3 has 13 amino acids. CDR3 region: CASRSDSNYGYTF. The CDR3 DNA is TGTGCCAGCAGATCCGACAGCAACTATGGCTACACCTTC.

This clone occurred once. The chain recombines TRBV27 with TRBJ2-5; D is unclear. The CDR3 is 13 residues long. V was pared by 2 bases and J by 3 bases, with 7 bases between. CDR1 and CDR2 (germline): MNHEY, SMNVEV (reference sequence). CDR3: CASSLTSEETQYF. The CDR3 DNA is TGTGCCAGCAGTTTAACGTCAGAAGAGACCCAGTACTTC.

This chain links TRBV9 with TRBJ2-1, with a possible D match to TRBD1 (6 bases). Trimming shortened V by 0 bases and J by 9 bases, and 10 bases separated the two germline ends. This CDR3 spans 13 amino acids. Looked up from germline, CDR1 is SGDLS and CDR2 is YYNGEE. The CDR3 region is CASSVVGGSEQFF. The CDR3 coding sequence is TGTGCCAGCAGCGTAGTAGGGGGATCTGAGCAGTTCTTC.

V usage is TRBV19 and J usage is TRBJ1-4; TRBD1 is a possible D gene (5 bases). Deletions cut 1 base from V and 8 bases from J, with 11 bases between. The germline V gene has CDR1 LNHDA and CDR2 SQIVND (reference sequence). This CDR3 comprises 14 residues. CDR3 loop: CASSIVGGTEKLFF. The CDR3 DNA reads TGTGCCAGTAGTATAGTCGGGGGAACGGAAAAACTGTTTTTT.

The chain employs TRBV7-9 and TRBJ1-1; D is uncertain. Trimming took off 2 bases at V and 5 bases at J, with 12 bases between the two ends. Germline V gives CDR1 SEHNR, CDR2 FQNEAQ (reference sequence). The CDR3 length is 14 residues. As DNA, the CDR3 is TGTGCCAGCAGCTTACCGGAGGCACGGACTGAAGCTTTCTTT. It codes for CASSLPEARTEAFF.

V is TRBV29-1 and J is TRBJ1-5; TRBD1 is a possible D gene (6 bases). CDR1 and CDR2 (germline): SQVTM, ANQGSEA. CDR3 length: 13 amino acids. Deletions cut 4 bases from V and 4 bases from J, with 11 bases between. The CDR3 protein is CSVGTGLNQPQHF. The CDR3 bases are TGCAGCGTTGGAACAGGGTTGAATCAGCCCCAGCATTTT.

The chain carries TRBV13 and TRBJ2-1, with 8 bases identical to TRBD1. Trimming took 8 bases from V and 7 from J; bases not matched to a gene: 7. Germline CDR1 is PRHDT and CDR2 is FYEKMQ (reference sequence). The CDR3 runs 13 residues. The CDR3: CASPRGPGNEQFF. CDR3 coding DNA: TGTGCCAGCCCCAGGGGGCCGGGGAATGAGCAGTTCTTC.

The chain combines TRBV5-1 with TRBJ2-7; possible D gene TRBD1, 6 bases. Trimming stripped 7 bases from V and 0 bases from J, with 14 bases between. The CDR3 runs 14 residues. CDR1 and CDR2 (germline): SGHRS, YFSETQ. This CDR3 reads CASANDRPSYEQYF. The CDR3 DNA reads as TGCGCCAGCGCGAACGACAGGCCCTCCTACGAGCAGTACTTC. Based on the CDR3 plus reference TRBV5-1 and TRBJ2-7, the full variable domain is KAGVTQTPRYLIKTRGQQVTLSCSPISGHRSVSWYQQTPGQGLQFLFEYFSETQRNKGNFPGRFSGRQFSNSRSEMNVSTLELGDSALYLCASANDRPSYEQYFGPGTRLTVT.

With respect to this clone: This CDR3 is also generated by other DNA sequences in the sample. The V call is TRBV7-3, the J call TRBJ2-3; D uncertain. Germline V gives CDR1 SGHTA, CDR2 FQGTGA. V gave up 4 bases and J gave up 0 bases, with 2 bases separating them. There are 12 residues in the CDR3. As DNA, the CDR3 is TGTGCCAGCAGCTCGAGCACAGATACGCAGTATTTT. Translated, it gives CASSSSTDTQYF.

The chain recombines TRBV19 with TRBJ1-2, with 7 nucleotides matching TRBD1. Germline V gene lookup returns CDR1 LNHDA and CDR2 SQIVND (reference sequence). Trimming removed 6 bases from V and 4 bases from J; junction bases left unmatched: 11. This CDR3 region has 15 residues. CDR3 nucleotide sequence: TGTGCCAGTAGGTCAGAAACCGGGACAGTCTATGGCTACACCTTC. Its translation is CASRSETGTVYGYTF.

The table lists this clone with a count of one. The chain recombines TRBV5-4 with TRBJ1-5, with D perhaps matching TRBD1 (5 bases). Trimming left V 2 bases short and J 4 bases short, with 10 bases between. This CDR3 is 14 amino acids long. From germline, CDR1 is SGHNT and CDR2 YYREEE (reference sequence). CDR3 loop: CASSFGGINQPQHF. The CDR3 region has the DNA TGTGCCAGCAGCTTCGGGGGGATTAATCAGCCCCAGCATTTT.

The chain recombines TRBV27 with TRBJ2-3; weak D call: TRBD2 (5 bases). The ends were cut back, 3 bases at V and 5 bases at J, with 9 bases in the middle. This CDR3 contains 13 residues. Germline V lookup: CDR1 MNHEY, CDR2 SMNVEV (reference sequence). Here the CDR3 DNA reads TGTGCCAGCAGTTTCCGAGGGAAAGATACGCAGTATTTT. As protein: CASSFRGKDTQYF.

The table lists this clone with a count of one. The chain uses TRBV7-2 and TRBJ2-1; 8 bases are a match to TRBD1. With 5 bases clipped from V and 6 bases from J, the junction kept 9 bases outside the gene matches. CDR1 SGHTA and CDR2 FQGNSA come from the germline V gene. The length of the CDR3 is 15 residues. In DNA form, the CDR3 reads TGTGCCAGCAGCCCCCCAGGGGGCGATTTCAATGAGCAGTTCTTC. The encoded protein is CASSPPGGDFNEQFF.

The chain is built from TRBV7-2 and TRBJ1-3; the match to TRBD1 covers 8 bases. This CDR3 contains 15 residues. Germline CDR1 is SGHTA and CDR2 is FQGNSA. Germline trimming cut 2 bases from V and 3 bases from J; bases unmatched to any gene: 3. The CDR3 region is CASSLPGGFGNTIYF. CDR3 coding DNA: TGTGCCAGCAGCTTACCAGGGGGCTTTGGAAACACCATATATTTT. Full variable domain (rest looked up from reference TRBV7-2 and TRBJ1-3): GAGVSQSPSNKVTEKGKDVELRCDPISGHTALYWYRQSLGQGLEFLIYFQGNSAPDKSGLPSDRFSAERTGGSVSTLTIQRTQQEDSAVYLCASSLPGGFGNTIYFGEGSWLTVV.

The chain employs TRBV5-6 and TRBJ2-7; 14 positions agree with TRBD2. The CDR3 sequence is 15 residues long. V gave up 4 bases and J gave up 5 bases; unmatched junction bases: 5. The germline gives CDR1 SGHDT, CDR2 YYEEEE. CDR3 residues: CASSQGLAGVDEQYF. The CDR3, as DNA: TGTGCCAGCAGCCAGGGACTAGCGGGAGTGGACGAGCAGTACTTC.

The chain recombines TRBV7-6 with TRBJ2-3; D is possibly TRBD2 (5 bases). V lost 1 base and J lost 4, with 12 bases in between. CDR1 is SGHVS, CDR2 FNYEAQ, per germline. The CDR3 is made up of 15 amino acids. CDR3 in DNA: TGTGCCAGCAGCTTAGTGGGAGTGCGGGCAGATACGCAGTATTTT. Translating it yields CASSLVGVRADTQYF.

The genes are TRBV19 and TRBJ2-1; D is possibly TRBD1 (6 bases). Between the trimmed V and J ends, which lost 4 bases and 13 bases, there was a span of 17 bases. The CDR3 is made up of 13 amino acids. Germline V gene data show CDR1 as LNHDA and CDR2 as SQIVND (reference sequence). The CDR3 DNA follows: TGTGCCAGTAGTAGCGCCGTGGGACATACCCAGTTCTTC. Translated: CASSSAVGHTQFF.

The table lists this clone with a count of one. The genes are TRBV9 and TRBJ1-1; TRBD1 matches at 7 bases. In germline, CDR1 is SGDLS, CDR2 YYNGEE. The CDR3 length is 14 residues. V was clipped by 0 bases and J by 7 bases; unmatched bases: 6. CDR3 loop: CASSVEGAQGEAFF. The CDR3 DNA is TGTGCCAGCAGCGTAGAGGGGGCGCAGGGTGAAGCTTTCTTT. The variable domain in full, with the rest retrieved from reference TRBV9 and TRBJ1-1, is DSGVTQTPKHLITATGQRVTLRCSPRSGDLSVYWYQQSLDQGLQFLIQYYNGEERAKGNILERFSAQQFPDLHSELNLSSLELGDSALYFCASSVEGAQGEAFFGQGTRLTVV.

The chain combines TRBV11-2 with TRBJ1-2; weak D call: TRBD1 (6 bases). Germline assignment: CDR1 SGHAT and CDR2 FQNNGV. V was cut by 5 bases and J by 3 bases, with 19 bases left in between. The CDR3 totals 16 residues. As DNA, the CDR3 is TGTGCCAGCAGCGTTAATCCCAGGGGTCCGGACTATGGCTACACCTTC. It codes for CASSVNPRGPDYGYTF.

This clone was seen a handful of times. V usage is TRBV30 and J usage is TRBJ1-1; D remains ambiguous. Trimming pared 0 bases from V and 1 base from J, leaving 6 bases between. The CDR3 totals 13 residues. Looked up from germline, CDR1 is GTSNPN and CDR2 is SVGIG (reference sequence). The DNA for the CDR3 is TGTGCCTGGAGTGTAAGCCGGAACACTGAAGCTTTCTTT. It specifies CAWSVSRNTEAFF.

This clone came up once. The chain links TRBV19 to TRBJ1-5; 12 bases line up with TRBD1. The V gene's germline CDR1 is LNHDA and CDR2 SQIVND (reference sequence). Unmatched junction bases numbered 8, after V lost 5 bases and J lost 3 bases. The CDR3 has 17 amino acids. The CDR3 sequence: CASSPRGQGAVNQPQHF. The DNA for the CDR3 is TGTGCCAGTAGTCCTAGGGGACAGGGGGCGGTCAATCAGCCCCAGCATTTT.

In nucleotides, the CDR3 is TGTGCCTGGAGTCCCGAGGAGATCCATGACTACACCTTC. Translating it yields CAWSPEEIHDYTF. The chain employs TRBV30 and TRBJ1-2; the D is unclear. Germline values: CDR1 GTSNPN, CDR2 SVGIG (reference sequence). V was cut by 2 bases and J by 10 bases, with 17 bases left in between. The CDR3 contains 13 residues.

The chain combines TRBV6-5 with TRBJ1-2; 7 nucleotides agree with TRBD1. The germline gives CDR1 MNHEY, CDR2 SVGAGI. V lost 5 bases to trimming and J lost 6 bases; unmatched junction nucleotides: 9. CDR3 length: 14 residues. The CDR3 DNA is TGTGCCAGCAGTCTTTTAGGGGGCGCGGATGGCTACACCTTC. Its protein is CASSLLGGADGYTF.

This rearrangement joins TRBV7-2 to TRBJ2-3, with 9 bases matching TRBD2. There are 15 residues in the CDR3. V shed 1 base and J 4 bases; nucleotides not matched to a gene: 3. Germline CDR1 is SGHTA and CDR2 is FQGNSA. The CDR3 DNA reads TGTGCCAGCAGCTTAGGGGGACTAGCAGCAGATACGCAGTATTTT. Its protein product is CASSLGGLAADTQYF.

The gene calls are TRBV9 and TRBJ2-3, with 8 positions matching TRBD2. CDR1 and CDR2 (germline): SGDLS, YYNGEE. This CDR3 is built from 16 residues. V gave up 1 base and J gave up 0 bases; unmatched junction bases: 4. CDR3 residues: CASSVLSGASTDTQYF. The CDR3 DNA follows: TGTGCCAGCAGCGTACTTAGCGGGGCGAGCACAGATACGCAGTATTTT.

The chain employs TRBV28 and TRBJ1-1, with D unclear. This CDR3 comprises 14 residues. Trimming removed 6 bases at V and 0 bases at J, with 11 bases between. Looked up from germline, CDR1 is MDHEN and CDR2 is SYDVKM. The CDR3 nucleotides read TGTGCCAGCAGCTATCCCTTGTTGAACACTGAAGCTTTCTTT. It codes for CASSYPLLNTEAFF.

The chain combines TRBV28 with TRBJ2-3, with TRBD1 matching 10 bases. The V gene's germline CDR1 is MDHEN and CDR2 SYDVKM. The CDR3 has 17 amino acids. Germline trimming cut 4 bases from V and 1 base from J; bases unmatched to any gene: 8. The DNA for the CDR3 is TGTGCCAGCAGTTCATACACCGGGACAGGGGGCACAGATACGCAGTATTTT. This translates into CASSSYTGTGGTDTQYF.